These 20 T cell receptor beta chains originate from one sample sequenced in a study of tumor-infiltrating lymphocytes in primary liver carcinoma. A constant-region primer primed TCR beta cDNA synthesis from about 550 ng of total RNA. Modified slightly, ARM-PCR produced TCR beta libraries over three nested multiplex PCR rounds. In the first two PCR rounds, TRBV1-TRBV30 forward primers were paired with a C-beta reverse primer, and each round lasted 10 cycles. A single record per CDR3 protein comes from TCRdb applying MiXCR to the multiplex PCR reads. The table records around 330,000 distinct CDR3 sequences, nearly 60% of them present only once. Germline DNA was also extracted, with blood RNA taken from unsorted whole blood. The sequencing input was peripheral blood. Every receptor here comes from a woman aged 25 to 39 with primary liver carcinoma and hepatitis B virus infection.

This clonotype was counted between two and nine times. A read error may produce the germline difference seen at one junction end. J is TRBJ2-2 and V is TRBV12-3 or TRBV12-4; D possibly corresponds to TRBD2 (6 bases). This CDR3 has 12 residues. The CDR3 is CTSTGGTGELFF. CDR3 coding DNA: TGTACCAGCACCGGGGGTACCGGGGAGCTGTTTTTT.

With respect to this clonotype: A much more abundant neighbour one base away suggests this may be a read error. The chain links TRBV4-2 to TRBJ2-7; 9 bases fit TRBD2. CDR1 and CDR2 from the germline V gene are LGHNA and YNFKEQ. The trim removed 1 base at V and 7 bases at J, leaving 8 bases unmatched. This CDR3 has 15 amino acids. DNA of the CDR3: TGTGCCAGCAGCCAAGGCGGCGCGGGAGGGGAGGAGCAGTACTTC. Translation gives CASSQGGAGGEEQYF.

This clonotype has just a few counts. The J gene is TRBJ2-3, the V gene TRBV12-3 or TRBV12-4, with D hard to call. Trimming took 1 base from V and 4 from J, leaving 6 bases between them. The CDR3 sequence is 13 residues long. CDR3 sequence (DNA): TGTGCCAGCAGTTTAGATTGGGCAGATACGCAGTATTTT. Protein: CASSLDWADTQYF.

This clonotype was observed at least ten times. The chain joins TRBV4-3 to TRBJ2-7; no clear D. CDR3 length: 13 residues. Trimming removed 0 bases from V and 4 bases from J, with 7 bases in between. Germline loops: CDR1 LGHNA, CDR2 YSLEER. The CDR3 loop reads CASSQDRVYEQYF. The CDR3 bases are TGCGCCAGCAGCCAAGATAGGGTATACGAGCAGTACTTC.

This chain connects TRBV6-5 to TRBJ1-4; 7 bases line up with TRBD1. The CDR3 runs 17 residues. Looked up from germline, CDR1 is MNHEY and CDR2 is SVGAGI. The V gene end was trimmed by 9 bases and the J gene end by 0 bases; junction bases not matched to a gene: 13. DNA for the CDR3: TGTGCCAGAAGAGCGACAGGGTTCGGTTCAACTAATGAAAAACTGTTTTTT. It is translated as CARRATGFGSTNEKLFF.

Of note for this clonotype: One junction end does not reproduce the germline sequence, and a read error may be involved. This chain connects TRBV4-1 to TRBJ1-6; D is ambiguous. This CDR3 is built from 16 residues. CDR1 and CDR2 from the germline V gene are MGHRA and YSYEKL. This CDR3 is CARSLTRTPYDSPLHF. The CDR3 DNA follows: TGCGCCAGAAGCCTGACCCGGACGCCATATGATTCACCCCTCCACTTT.

As regards this clonotype: A clone one base away is much larger, so this may be a read error. The chain carries TRBV6-2 or TRBV6-3 and TRBJ2-7; the D is unclear. The CDR3 sequence is 15 residues long. Germline V lookup: CDR1 MNHEY, CDR2 SVGEGT. In DNA, the CDR3 is TGTACCAGCAGTCACCGACCGCTAGGAGCCTACGAGCAGTACTTC. Translating it yields CTSSHRPLGAYEQYF.

The chain links TRBV19 to TRBJ2-2; D remains ambiguous. V was trimmed by 7 bases and J by 0 bases, leaving 3 bases between them. The V gene's germline CDR1 is LNHDA and CDR2 SQIVND (reference sequence). The CDR3 length is 12 residues. The CDR3 protein is CASNPNTGELFF. Here the CDR3 DNA reads TGTGCCAGTAATCCGAACACCGGGGAGCTGTTTTTT.

This chain uses TRBV11-2 with TRBJ1-2; D is unresolved. The germline CDR1 and CDR2 sequences are SGHAT and FQNNGV. This CDR3 has 12 residues. CDR3 residues: CTSSSQDKGYTF. CDR3 DNA: TGTACTAGCAGCTCCCAGGATAAAGGCTACACCTTC.

The sample holds one count of this clonotype. The chain joins TRBV6-2 or TRBV6-3 to TRBJ1-1; D gene uncertain. Germline CDR1 reads MNHEY; CDR2 reads SVGEGT. V was trimmed by 7 bases and J by 6 bases, leaving 15 bases between them. The CDR3 totals 13 residues. CDR3 sequence: CASKLARYAEAFF. The CDR3 nucleotides are TGTGCCAGCAAGCTCGCAAGGTACGCTGAAGCTTTCTTT.

This clonotype was counted between two and nine times. The chain employs TRBV7-9 and TRBJ1-2; D is perhaps TRBD1 (5 bases). The CDR3 is made up of 12 amino acids. Germline V gives CDR1 SEHNR, CDR2 FQNEAQ (reference sequence). V lost 6 bases, J lost 8 bases, and 13 bases lay in between. Written as DNA, the CDR3 is TGTGCCAGCAGTTTAAGTGGGGACGGCTACACCTTC. It specifies CASSLSGDGYTF. The full variable domain, rest sourced from reference TRBV7-9 and TRBJ1-2, is DTGVSQNPRHKITKRGQNVTFRCDPISEHNRLYWYRQTLGQGPEFLTYFQNEAQLEKSRLLSDRFSAERPKGSFSTLEIQRTEQGDSAMYLCASSLSGDGYTFGSGTRLTVV.

Worth noting for this clonotype: A junction boundary mismatches the germline segment, possibly from a read error. The CDR3, as DNA: TGTGCCACCAGTTACTCGACAGCCCAACCCTACGAGCAGTACTTC. It yields the protein CATSYSTAQPYEQYF. The J gene is TRBJ2-7, the V gene TRBV6-2 or TRBV6-3; weak D call: TRBD1 (5 bases). The CDR3 has 15 residues. CDR1 and CDR2 from the germline V gene are MNHEY and SVGEGT.

The chain has TRBV6-5 and TRBJ2-7; D gene uncertain. The CDR3 consists of 11 residues. CDR1 MNHEY and CDR2 SVGAGI come from the germline V gene. The V end was cut by 6 bases, the J end by 7 bases, with 10 bases between. The DNA for the CDR3 is TGTGCCAGCAGCCAATCGAGGGAGCAGTACTTC. It yields the protein CASSQSREQYF.

This chain links TRBV6-5 with TRBJ2-1; 11 bases line up with TRBD2. Germline CDR1 reads MNHEY; CDR2 reads SVGAGI. V shed 6 bases, J shed 5 bases, and the junction held 3 bases outside the gene matches. The CDR3 length is 14 residues. This CDR3 is CASRTSGMNNEQFF. CDR3 nucleotides: TGTGCCAGCAGGACTAGCGGGATGAACAATGAGCAGTTCTTC.

Notes on this clonotype: This CDR3 fails to terminate in the conserved phenylalanine or tryptophan, so it likely reflects a read error. Because the CDR3's place on the DNA is in doubt, the DNA is left out and the CDR3 is given as listed by TCRdb. The chain couples TRBV12-3 or TRBV12-4 to TRBJ2-1; the table's D call TRBD1 went unverified against the DNA. The CDR3 is 13 amino acids long, termini counted. CDR3 loop: CASRTGEYNERFL.

This clonotype was detected many times. This chain joins TRBV29-1 and TRBJ1-3, with D maybe TRBD1 (6 bases). Germline CDR1 and CDR2: SQVTM and ANQGSEA. CDR3 length equals 13 residues. The V end lost 6 bases, the J end lost 3 bases, and 12 bases lay between the germline ends. The CDR3 loop reads CSVGARDGNTIYF. The CDR3 nucleotides are TGCAGCGTGGGGGCCAGGGATGGAAACACCATATATTTT.

Turning to this clonotype: One junction end does not reproduce the germline sequence, and a read error may be involved. This chain uses TRBV28 with TRBJ2-6; D possibly corresponds to TRBD1 (5 bases). Germline V gene sequence: CDR1 MDHEN, CDR2 SYDVKM. The length of the CDR3 is 18 residues. CDR3 residues: CASSLQGVPRAGPNVLTF. CDR3 nucleotide sequence: TGTGCCAGCAGTTTACAGGGTGTTCCACGGGCTGGGCCCAACGTCCTGACTTTC.

Remarks on this clonotype: A read error may explain this, as a much larger clone is one base away. The rearrangement links TRBV5-4 to TRBJ1-6, with unresolved D. Trimming cost V 4 bases and J 11 bases, with 19 bases left between them. This CDR3 region has 15 residues. Germline CDR1 reads SGHNT; CDR2 reads YYREEE (reference sequence). The CDR3 DNA is TGTGCCAGCAGCCCGGATTTCCATGCCGGGACACCCCTCCACTTT. As protein: CASSPDFHAGTPLHF. Complete variable domain (other parts from reference TRBV5-4 and TRBJ1-6): ETGVTQSPTHLIKTRGQQVTLRCSSQSGHNTVSWYQQALGQGPQFIFQYYREEENGRGNFPPRFSGLQFPNYSSELNVNALELDDSALYLCASSPDFHAGTPLHFGNGTRLTVT.

As for this clonotype: One end of the junction does not line up with germline, which may come from a read error. This sequence joins TRBV4-1 and TRBJ1-5; 7 positions agree with TRBD1. Germline CDR1 reads MGHRA; CDR2 reads YSYEKL. The CDR3 is 16 amino acids. CDR3 bases: TGCGCCAGCAGCCAAGAGACAGGGAGTAGCAATCAGTCCCAGCATTTT. This sequence encodes CASSQETGSSNQSQHF.

This chain uses TRBV6-2 or TRBV6-3 with TRBJ1-5; D is undetermined. The CDR3 is made up of 14 amino acids. The germline V gene encodes CDR1 MNHEY and CDR2 SVGEGT. Trimming stripped 2 bases from V and 4 bases from J, with 9 bases between. The CDR3 reads CASSYLGGNQPQHF. CDR3 nucleotides: TGTGCCAGCAGTTACCTGGGCGGAAATCAGCCCCAGCATTTT.